These 20 T cell receptor beta chains were all obtained from the same sample, sequenced in a study of blood T cell repertoires in COVID-19. The assay was immunoSEQ multiplex PCR, and TCRdb's table has in-frame clones only and misses some. The sample lists 110,000 to 150,000 clones, approximately 90% occurring once. Material for sequencing was peripheral blood. These receptors came from a woman older than 75 with acute or convalescent COVID-19.

The chain has TRBV7-9 and TRBJ1-2, with TRBD1 matching over 7 bases. After removal of 6 bases from V and 4 bases from J, the junction contained 5 bases not matched to a gene. Per germline, CDR1 SEHNR and CDR2 FQNEAQ (reference sequence). CDR3 length: 13 amino acids. CDR3 DNA: TGTGCCAGCAGTCAGGGACAGAGCTATGGCTACACCTTC. Protein: CASSQGQSYGYTF.

This rearrangement joins TRBV6-6 to TRBJ1-2; D is possibly TRBD1 (6 bases). V was trimmed by 1 base and J by 6 bases, leaving 18 bases between them. Germline values: CDR1 MNHNY, CDR2 SVGAGI (reference sequence). The CDR3 consists of 16 residues. The CDR3 DNA follows: TGTGCCAGCAGTTACTACCGGGACACCCCTTCGGATGGCTACACCTTC. Translation gives CASSYYRDTPSDGYTF.

The chain employs TRBV19 and TRBJ1-2; D might be TRBD1 (6 bases). Trimming took 7 bases from V and 8 from J, leaving 14 bases between them. Germline-derived CDR1 and CDR2 are LNHDA and SQIVND (reference sequence). The CDR3 loop spans 12 amino acids. The CDR3 is CASTTGRDGYTF. As DNA, the CDR3 is TGTGCCAGTACCACAGGGAGGGACGGCTACACCTTC.

The rearrangement uses TRBV6-5 and TRBJ1-5; D perhaps matches TRBD1 (5 bases). Trimming shortened V by 0 bases and J by 2 bases, and 11 bases separated the two germline ends. Germline values: CDR1 MNHEY, CDR2 SVGAGI. This CDR3 contains 16 residues. The CDR3 region has the DNA TGTGCCAGCAGTTACTCGAAGCGGGACGGCAATCAGCCCCAGCATTTT. Its protein product is CASSYSKRDGNQPQHF.

This sequence joins TRBV5-1 and TRBJ2-2; 7 bases line up with TRBD1. CDR3 length: 14 residues. V was pared by 4 bases and J by 8 bases, with 8 bases of the junction left unmatched. Germline V gene data show CDR1 as SGHRS and CDR2 as YFSETQ. The CDR3 protein is CASSAGDSRGELFF. The CDR3 DNA is TGCGCCAGCAGCGCCGGGGACAGTCGGGGGGAGCTGTTTTTT.

The V call is TRBV4-1, the J call TRBJ1-2; weak D call: TRBD1 (6 bases). V shed 1 base and J shed 2 bases, with 14 bases lying between them. Germline V gives CDR1 MGHRA, CDR2 YSYEKL. The CDR3 spans 16 residues. The CDR3 DNA reads TGCGCCAGCAGCCAAGGGCACCGGACAGTAAACTATGGCTACACCTTC. Translation gives CASSQGHRTVNYGYTF.

The V gene is TRBV19, the J gene TRBJ2-6; D gene ambiguous. The V gene's germline CDR1 is LNHDA and CDR2 SQIVND (reference sequence). This CDR3 spans 14 amino acids. The V gene lost 7 bases and the J gene lost 2 bases, with 9 bases spanning the gap. The chain's CDR3 is CASTLSPGANVLTF. DNA for the CDR3: TGTGCCAGTACCTTAAGCCCTGGGGCCAACGTCCTGACTTTC.

The chain carries TRBV7-9 and TRBJ2-7, with D possibly being TRBD1 (5 bases). CDR1 and CDR2 from the germline V gene are SEHNR and FQNEAQ (reference sequence). The CDR3 sequence is 14 residues long. Trimming removed 1 base from V and 2 bases from J, with 9 bases in between. The CDR3 reads CASSLEGVTYEQYF. In DNA, the CDR3 is TGTGCCAGCAGCTTAGAAGGGGTTACCTACGAGCAGTACTTC.

The gene calls are TRBV7-3 and TRBJ2-5, with 7 bases that match TRBD1. Germline CDR1 and CDR2: SGHTA and FQGTGA. The CDR3 covers 13 residues. J was trimmed by 5 bases and V by 1 base; bases with no gene match: 1. The CDR3, as DNA: TGTGCCAGCAGCTTAAACAGGGGTGAGACCCAGTACTTC. Its protein product is CASSLNRGETQYF.

V and J are TRBV3-1 (or the pseudogene TRBV3-2) and TRBJ1-3, with a possible D match to TRBD1 (5 bases). This CDR3 has 16 residues. Germline lookup yields CDR1 LGHDT and CDR2 YNNKEL (reference sequence). Trimming removed 4 bases from V and 0 bases from J, with 13 bases in between. The CDR3 nucleotides read TGTGCCAGCAGCCGCCGACAGCGAGCCTCTGGAAACACCATATATTTT. As protein: CASSRRQRASGNTIYF.

The chain uses TRBV3-1 (or the pseudogene TRBV3-2) and TRBJ2-2; 8 bases map to TRBD1. Trimming removed 1 base from V and 7 bases from J; junction bases left unmatched: 14. The CDR3 runs to 18 residues. The germline V gene has CDR1 LGHDT and CDR2 YNNKEL (reference sequence). CDR3 sequence reads: CASSQGIFWTGSVGELFF. The CDR3 DNA sequence: TGTGCCAGCAGCCAAGGGATCTTCTGGACAGGGTCTGTCGGGGAGCTGTTTTTT.

This clone was seen more than once but under ten times. J is TRBJ2-7 and V is TRBV20-1; possibly TRBD2 for D (5 bases). CDR3 length: 13 amino acids. V lost 3 bases, J lost 9 bases, and 18 bases lay in between. CDR1 DFQATT and CDR2 SNEGSKA come from the germline V gene (reference sequence). The CDR3 spells CSASISIVRGQYF. CDR3 bases: TGCAGTGCTAGTATTTCGATCGTCCGGGGGCAGTACTTC.

The chain couples TRBV12-3 or TRBV12-4 to TRBJ1-2, with D unresolved. V gave up 1 base and J gave up 6 bases, with 6 bases separating them. The CDR3 length is 12 residues. CDR3 in DNA: TGTGCCAGCAGTTTAGGTGGAGATGGCTACACCTTC. It specifies CASSLGGDGYTF.

This chain uses TRBV5-4 with TRBJ2-1, with 9 bases fitting TRBD2. The V gene's germline CDR1 is SGHNT and CDR2 YYREEE (reference sequence). The V and J ends lost 7 bases and 0 bases, in that order; junction bases with no gene match: 11. The CDR3 consists of 17 residues. This CDR3 reads CASAAGGGAGSYNEQFF. Here the CDR3 DNA reads TGTGCCAGCGCGGCCGGCGGGGGGGCTGGCTCCTACAATGAGCAGTTCTTC.

This chain connects TRBV11-1 to TRBJ1-4; D possibly corresponds to TRBD1 (5 bases). The CDR3 loop spans 14 amino acids. Deletions cut 5 bases from V and 5 bases from J, with 12 bases between. Germline CDR1 reads SGHAT; CDR2 reads FQDESV (reference sequence). The CDR3 region is CASSPGSYNEKLFF. The CDR3 nucleotides read TGTGCCAGCAGCCCAGGGTCGTACAATGAAAAACTGTTTTTT.

CDR3 in amino acids: CASSIGQGANGYTF. The CDR3 DNA reads TGCGCCAGCAGCATAGGACAGGGGGCGAATGGCTACACCTTC. The J gene is TRBJ1-2, the V gene TRBV5-1; the match to TRBD1 covers 11 bases. The CDR3 has 14 residues. Germline V gives CDR1 SGHRS, CDR2 YFSETQ. Unmatched junction bases numbered 5, after V lost 4 bases and J lost 6 bases.

In DNA form, the CDR3 reads TGCAGTGCTACGGACCAAGAGACCCAGTACTTC. It codes for CSATDQETQYF. This chain links TRBV20-1 with TRBJ2-5, with unresolved D. Germline loops: CDR1 DFQATT, CDR2 SNEGSKA (reference sequence). This CDR3 contains 11 residues. V was cut by 4 bases and J by 0 bases, with 3 bases left in between.

The V gene is TRBV5-1, the J gene TRBJ2-3, with D possibly TRBD2 on 6 matching bases. Trimming cost V 0 bases and J 4 bases, with 15 bases left between them. Germline V CDR1 and CDR2: SGHRS, YFSETQ. This CDR3 comprises 16 residues. The CDR3 reads CASSLDGGRGADTQYF. For the CDR3, the DNA is TGCGCCAGCAGCTTGGATGGTGGGCGCGGGGCAGATACGCAGTATTTT.

The chain joins TRBV6-5 to TRBJ2-5, with 7 bases aligning to TRBD1. CDR1 MNHEY and CDR2 SVGAGI come from the germline V gene. The CDR3 runs 13 residues. V gave up 2 bases and J gave up 5 bases; unmatched junction bases: 2. DNA for the CDR3: TGTGCCAGCAGTTACACAGGGGTGGAGACCCAGTACTTC. Its protein product is CASSYTGVETQYF.

This clone was counted a single time. DNA for the CDR3: TGTGCCAGCTCCGGGGGGCTGAGCAATCAGCCCCAGCATTTT. It codes for CASSGGLSNQPQHF. V usage is TRBV2 and J usage is TRBJ1-5, with a weak D call TRBD1 (6 bases). Germline V lookup: CDR1 SNHLY, CDR2 FYNNEI. The CDR3 is 14 amino acids. V gave up 8 bases and J gave up 1 base, with 12 bases separating them. Full variable domain (missing parts from reference TRBV2 and TRBJ1-5): EPEVTQTPSHQVTQMGQEVILRCVPISNHLYFYWYRQILGQKVEFLVSFYNNEISEKSEIFDDQFSVERPDGSNFTLKIRSTKLEDSAMYFCASSGGLSNQPQHFGDGTRLSIL.